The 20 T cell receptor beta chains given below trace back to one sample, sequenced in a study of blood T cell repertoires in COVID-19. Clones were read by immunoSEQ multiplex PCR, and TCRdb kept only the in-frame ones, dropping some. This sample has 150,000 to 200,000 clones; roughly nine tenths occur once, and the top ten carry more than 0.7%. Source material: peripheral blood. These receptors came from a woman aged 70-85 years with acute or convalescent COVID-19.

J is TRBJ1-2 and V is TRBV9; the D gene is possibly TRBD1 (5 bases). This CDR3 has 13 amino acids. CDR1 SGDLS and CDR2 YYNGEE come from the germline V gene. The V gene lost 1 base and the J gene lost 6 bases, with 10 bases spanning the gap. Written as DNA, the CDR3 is TGTGCCAGCAGCGTATCAGGGAGGGATGGCTACACCTTC. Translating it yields CASSVSGRDGYTF.

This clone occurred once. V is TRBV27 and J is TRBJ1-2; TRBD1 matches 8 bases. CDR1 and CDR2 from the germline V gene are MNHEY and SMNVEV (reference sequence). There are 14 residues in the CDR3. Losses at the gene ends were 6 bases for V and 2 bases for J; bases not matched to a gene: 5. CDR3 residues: CASRGTGTNYGYTF. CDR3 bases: TGTGCCAGCAGGGGGACAGGAACCAACTATGGCTACACCTTC.

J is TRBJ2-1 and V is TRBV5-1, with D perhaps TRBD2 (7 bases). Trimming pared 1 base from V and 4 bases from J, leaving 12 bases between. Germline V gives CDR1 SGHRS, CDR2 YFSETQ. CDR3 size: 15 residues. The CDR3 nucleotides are TGCGCCAGCAGCTTGCGGCGGGGGACATACAATGAGCAGTTCTTC. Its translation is CASSLRRGTYNEQFF. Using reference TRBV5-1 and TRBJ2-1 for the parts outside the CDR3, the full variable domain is KAGVTQTPRYLIKTRGQQVTLSCSPISGHRSVSWYQQTPGQGLQFLFEYFSETQRNKGNFPGRFSGRQFSNSRSEMNVSTLELGDSALYLCASSLRRGTYNEQFFGPGTRLTVL.

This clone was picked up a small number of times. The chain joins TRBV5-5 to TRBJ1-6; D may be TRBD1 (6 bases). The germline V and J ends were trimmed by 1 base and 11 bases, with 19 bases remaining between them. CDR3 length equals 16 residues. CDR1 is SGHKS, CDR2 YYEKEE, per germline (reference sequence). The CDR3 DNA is TGTGCCAGCAGCTTGACCAGGGGCCCCTGGGTAGCACCCCTCCACTTT. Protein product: CASSLTRGPWVAPLHF. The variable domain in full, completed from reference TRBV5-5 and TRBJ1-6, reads DAGVTQSPTHLIKTRGQQVTLRCSPISGHKSVSWYQQVLGQGPQFIFQYYEKEERGRGNFPDRFSARQFPNYSSELNVNALLLGDSALYLCASSLTRGPWVAPLHFGNGTRLTVT.

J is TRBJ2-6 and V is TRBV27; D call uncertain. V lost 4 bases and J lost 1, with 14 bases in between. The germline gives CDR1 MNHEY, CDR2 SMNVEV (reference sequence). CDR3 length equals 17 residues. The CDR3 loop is CASSSPPRRSGANVLTF. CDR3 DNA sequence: TGTGCCAGCAGTTCCCCACCACGTCGGTCTGGGGCCAACGTCCTGACTTTC.

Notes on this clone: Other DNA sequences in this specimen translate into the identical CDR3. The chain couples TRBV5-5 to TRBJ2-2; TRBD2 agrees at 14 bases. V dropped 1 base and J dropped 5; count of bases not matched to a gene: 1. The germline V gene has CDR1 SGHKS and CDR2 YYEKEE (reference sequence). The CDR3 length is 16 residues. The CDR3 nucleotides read TGTGCCAGCAGCTTGAGACTAGCGGGAGGGACCGGGGAGCTGTTTTTT. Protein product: CASSLRLAGGTGELFF.

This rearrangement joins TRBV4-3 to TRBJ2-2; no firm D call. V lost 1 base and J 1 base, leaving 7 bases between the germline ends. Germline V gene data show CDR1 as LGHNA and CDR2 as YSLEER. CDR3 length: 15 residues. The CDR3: CASSQVTQNTGELFF. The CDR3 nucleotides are TGCGCCAGCAGCCAAGTCACACAGAACACCGGGGAGCTGTTTTTT.

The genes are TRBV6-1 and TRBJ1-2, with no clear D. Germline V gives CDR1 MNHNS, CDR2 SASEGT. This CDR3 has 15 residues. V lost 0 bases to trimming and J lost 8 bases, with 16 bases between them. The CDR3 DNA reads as TGTGCCAGCAGTGAAGCATTAATGGGGAGTGGGGGCTACACCTTC. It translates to CASSEALMGSGGYTF.

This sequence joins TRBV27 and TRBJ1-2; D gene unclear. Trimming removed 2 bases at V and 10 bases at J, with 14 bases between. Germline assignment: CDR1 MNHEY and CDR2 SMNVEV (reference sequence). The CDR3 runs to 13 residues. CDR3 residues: CASSLRGLTDYTF. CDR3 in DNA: TGTGCCAGCAGTTTACGCGGGCTTACCGACTACACCTTC.

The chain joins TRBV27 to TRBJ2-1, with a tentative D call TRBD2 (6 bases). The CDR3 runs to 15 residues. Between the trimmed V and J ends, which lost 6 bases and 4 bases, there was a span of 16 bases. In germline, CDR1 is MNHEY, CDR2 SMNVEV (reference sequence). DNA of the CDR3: TGTGCCAGCAGGGCTCGGGGGTTAGCTTACAATGAGCAGTTCTTC. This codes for CASRARGLAYNEQFF.

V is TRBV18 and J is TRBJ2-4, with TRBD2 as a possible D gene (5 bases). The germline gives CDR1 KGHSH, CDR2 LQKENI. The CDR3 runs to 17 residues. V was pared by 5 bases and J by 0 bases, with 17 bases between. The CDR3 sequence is CASSAGTGILAKNIQYF. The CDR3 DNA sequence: TGTGCCAGCTCAGCGGGTACGGGTATATTAGCCAAAAACATTCAGTACTTC.

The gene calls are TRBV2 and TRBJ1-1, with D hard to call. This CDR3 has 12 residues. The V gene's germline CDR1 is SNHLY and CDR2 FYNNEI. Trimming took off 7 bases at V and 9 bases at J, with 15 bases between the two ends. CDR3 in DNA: TGTGCCAGCACTCGCTCCGGGGAGCAAGCTTTCTTT. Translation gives CASTRSGEQAFF.

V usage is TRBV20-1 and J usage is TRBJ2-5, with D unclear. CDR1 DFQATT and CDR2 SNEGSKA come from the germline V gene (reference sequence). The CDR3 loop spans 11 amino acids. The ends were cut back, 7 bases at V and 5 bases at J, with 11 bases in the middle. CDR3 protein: CSERRGETQYF. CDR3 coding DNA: TGCAGTGAACGTCGAGGTGAGACCCAGTACTTC.

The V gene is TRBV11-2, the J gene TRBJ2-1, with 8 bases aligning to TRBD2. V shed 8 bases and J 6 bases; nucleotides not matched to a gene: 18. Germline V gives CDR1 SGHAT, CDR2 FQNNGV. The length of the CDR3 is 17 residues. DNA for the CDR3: TGTGCCAGCTATCCGGCTGGGGCTAGCGGGTTAGGCAATGAGCAGTTCTTC. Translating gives CASYPAGASGLGNEQFF. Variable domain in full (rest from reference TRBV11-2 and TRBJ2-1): EAGVAQSPRYKIIEKRQSVAFWCNPISGHATLYWYQQILGQGPKLLIQFQNNGVVDDSQLPKDRFSAERLKGVDSTLKIQPAKLEDSAVYLCASYPAGASGLGNEQFFGPGTRLTVL.

CDR3 DNA: TGTGCCAGCAGATATACAGGGGGATCGAACTACGAGCAGTACTTC. It yields the protein CASRYTGGSNYEQYF. The V call is TRBV5-5, the J call TRBJ2-7; 8 bases match TRBD1. After removal of 5 bases from V and 3 bases from J, the junction contained 10 bases not matched to a gene. Per the germline V gene, CDR1 is SGHKS and CDR2 is YYEKEE (reference sequence). The CDR3 is 15 amino acids.

The CDR3 bases are TGTGCCAGCAGCTCTGGACAGTTGTACACCGGGGAGCTGTTTTTT. Its translation: CASSSGQLYTGELFF. The chain has TRBV7-9 and TRBJ2-2, with TRBD1 as a possible D gene (6 bases). The length of the CDR3 is 15 residues. Trimming pared 4 bases from V and 3 bases from J, leaving 12 bases between. Germline V gives CDR1 SEHNR, CDR2 FQNEAQ (reference sequence).

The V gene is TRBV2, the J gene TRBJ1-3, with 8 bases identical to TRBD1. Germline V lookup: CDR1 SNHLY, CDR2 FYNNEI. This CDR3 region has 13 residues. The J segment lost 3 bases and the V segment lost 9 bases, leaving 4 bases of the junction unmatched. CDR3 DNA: TGTGCCAGTACACAGGGGGATGGAAACACCATATATTTT. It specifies CASTQGDGNTIYF.

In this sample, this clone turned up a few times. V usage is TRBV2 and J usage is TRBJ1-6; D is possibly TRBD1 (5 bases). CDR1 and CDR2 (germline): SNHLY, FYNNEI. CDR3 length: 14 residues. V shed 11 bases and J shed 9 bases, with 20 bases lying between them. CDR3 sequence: CADSKGRVASPLHF. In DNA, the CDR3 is TGTGCCGACTCCAAGGGGCGAGTAGCTTCACCCCTCCACTTT.

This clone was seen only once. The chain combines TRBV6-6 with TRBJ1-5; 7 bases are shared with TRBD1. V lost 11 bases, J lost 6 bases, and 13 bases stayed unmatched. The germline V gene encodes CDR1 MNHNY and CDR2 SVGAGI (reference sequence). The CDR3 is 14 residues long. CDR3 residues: CASGDRVLVQPQHF. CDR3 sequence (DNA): TGTGCCTCCGGAGACAGGGTATTGGTTCAGCCCCAGCATTTT.

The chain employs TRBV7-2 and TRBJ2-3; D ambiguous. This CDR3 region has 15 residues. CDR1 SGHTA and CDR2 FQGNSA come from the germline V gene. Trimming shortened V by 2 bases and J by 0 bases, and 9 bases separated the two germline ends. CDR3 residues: CASSLWMESTDTQYF. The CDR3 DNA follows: TGTGCCAGCAGCTTATGGATGGAGAGCACAGATACGCAGTATTTT.